This is a list of T cell receptor beta chains from one sample in a study of human T cells and chemical hapten exposure. TCRdb processed the 5' RACE reads anew with MiXCR; each CDR3 protein has one entry. Of tens of thousands of distinct CDR3 sequences in the sample, about 7.7% were seen once. The receptors were sampled from a male donor in good health. Each CDR3 is given with its conserved first and last residue. Clone size, where shown, is once, few, many, or a class for clones that have expanded.

>many|TRBJ2-1|TRBV7-9
CASSFVNEQFF
>NA|TRBJ2-1|TRBV11-3
CASSLVWNEQFF
>few|TRBJ1-1|TRBV7-8
CASSLESYTEAFF
>few|TRBJ2-1|TRBV9
CASSPRLLSSYNEQFF
>many|TRBJ2-1|TRBV20-1
CSAITSGRARNEQFF
>many|TRBJ1-5|TRBV5-5
CASSLMGAQPQHF
>many|TRBJ2-7|TRBV4-1
CASSQAFTYEQYF
>NA|TRBJ1-4|TRBV20-1
CSARDGQVGEKLFF
>NA|TRBJ1-1|TRBV13
CASSRGSAEAFF
>few|TRBJ1-5|TRBV12-3/TRBV12-4
CASSWTGESNQPQHF
>NA|TRBJ2-4|TRBV5-1
CASSLAASGGNIQYF
>NA|TRBJ1-2|TRBV29-1
CSVDNHGYTF
>few|TRBJ2-1|TRBV6-5
CASSYLGGGGNEQFF
>NA|TRBJ1-3|TRBV5-1
CASSLAGQGVTIYF
>NA|TRBJ1-1|TRBV20-1
CSASLQAEAFF
>few|TRBJ1-5|TRBV4-2
CASSQELGSGNQPQHF
>many|TRBJ2-1|TRBV12-3/TRBV12-4
CASSLATTTYNEQFF
>few|TRBJ1-1|TRBV6-6
CASSYSDREGAEAFF
>few|TRBJ2-5|TRBV2
CASSRASGAPKQETQYF
>few|TRBJ2-4|TRBV7-9
CASSLGPAGGLTKNIQYF
>NA|TRBJ2-7|TRBV6-1
CASSETGGEQYF
>NA|TRBJ1-1|TRBV27
CASSLVANTEAFF
>many|TRBJ2-5|TRBV7-2
CASSLLAEQETQYF
>few|TRBJ2-1|TRBV15
CATSTGTSSYNEQFF
>NA|TRBJ1-2|TRBV30
CAWSVLLAGAAGYTF
>few|TRBJ1-5|TRBV28
CASSFSNNQPQHF
>NA|TRBJ2-3|TRBV7-2
CASSRSWVDTQYF
>many|TRBJ2-1|TRBV27
CASSLGPDSYNEQFF
>few|TRBJ2-7|TRBV12-3/TRBV12-4
CASSADRVSYEQYF
>few|TRBJ1-3|TRBV10-3
CAISEGQSSGNTIYF
>many|TRBJ2-5|TRBV20-1
CSAPSGGGGTQYF
>few|TRBJ1-5|TRBV6-2/TRBV6-3
CASSNQGGNQPQHF
>many|TRBJ1-2|TRBV5-1
CASSLALGAEYGYTF
>few|TRBJ2-3|TRBV27
CASSLARNTDTQYF
>NA|TRBJ2-2|TRBV14
CASSRGPNTGELFF
>NA|TRBJ2-7|TRBV15
CATGTAAPYEQYF
>few|TRBJ1-1|TRBV6-6
CASSYHPRDLITEAFF
>few|TRBJ2-5|TRBV3-1
CASSQGPNGQETQYF
>NA|TRBJ2-3|TRBV5-4
CASSLEIGGLPFSTDTQYF
>few|TRBJ2-1|TRBV29-1
CSTPAGGNSDEQFF
>NA|TRBJ2-7|TRBV4-2
CASSQALEKRSYEQYF
>few|TRBJ2-7|TRBV5-6
CASSIGLAGPYEQYF
>many|TRBJ2-2|TRBV12-3/TRBV12-4
CASSPSGGWTGELFF
>many|TRBJ1-1|TRBV29-1
CSVTSGAKTEAFF
>few|TRBJ1-2|TRBV10-2
CASSPGTGTGYTF
>few|TRBJ2-1|TRBV2
CASRITSGNEQFF
>NA|TRBJ1-1|TRBV20-1
CSARDFRLNTEAFF
>once|TRBJ1-5|TRBV29-1
CSARWGDQRQHF
>few|TRBJ2-1|TRBV18
CASSYLAGGPDNEQFF
>NA|TRBJ2-1|TRBV12-5
CASALNPGAASPYNEQFF
>NA|TRBJ1-6|TRBV11-1
CASSLGTGNSPLHF
>NA|TRBJ1-4|TRBV3-1
CASTGTGAGRGPEKLFF
>NA|TRBJ2-1|TRBV11-2
CASSPVSSGRDNEQFF
>many|TRBJ1-5|TRBV3-1
CASSQVPYSNQPQHF
>few|TRBJ2-1|TRBV11-2
CASSEGWGRVEQFF
>few|TRBJ2-2|TRBV5-1
CASSLAGTTNTGELFF